This T cell receptor beta chain was identified during a study of T-cell memory formation after mild COVID-19. Each CDR3 protein gets one entry after TCRdb re-called the 5' RACE reads with MiXCR. The sample lists 250,000 to 300,000 distinct CDR3 sequences, around 15% seen once, with more than 20% in the top ten. Looked up from germline, CDR1 is MNHEY and CDR2 is SVGEGT. Trimming stripped 6 bases from V and 5 bases from J, with 13 bases between. This CDR3 is built from 13 residues. This clonotype appeared a few times. The gene calls are TRBV6-2 or TRBV6-3 and TRBJ1-2; D possibly corresponds to TRBD1 (5 bases). The receptor's source is a young man who had mild COVID-19 (a few samples of this study predate the infection). Cell type and time point are not known. What was sequenced was PBMCs or a T cell subset sorted from them (not recorded which). The CDR3 loop is CASSDSTRYGYTF. In nucleotides, the CDR3 is TGTGCCAGCAGCGACAGCACGAGATATGGCTACACCTTC.